Listed here is a single T cell receptor (beta chain). The CDR3 runs 12 residues. In germline, CDR1 is MNHNS, CDR2 SASEGT. Trimming cost V 10 bases and J 6 bases; bases outside gene matches: 6. The sample belongs to a study of memory CD4+ T cells and cytomegalovirus serostatus. Single viable CD3+CD4+CD8-CD45RO+ cells were sorted as the memory CD4+ T cells. Positive selection with CD4 microbeads enriched total CD4+ T cells. Some clones are missing from TCRdb's copy, which holds only in-frame ones; the method was immunoSEQ multiplex PCR. The table records under 85,000 clones, about 73% of them present only once.

Sample: memory CD4+ T cells from blood. The chain couples TRBV6-1 to TRBJ1-2; 9 nucleotides agree with TRBD1. This clonotype originated in an adult in good health and CMV-seropositive. The chain's CDR3 is CATAQGAHGYTF. CDR3 in DNA: TGTGCCACTGCACAGGGGGCTCATGGCTACACCTTC.